These T cell receptor beta chains were read from a single sample in a study of CD8+ T cells in alopecia areata. Here immunoSEQ multiplex PCR was the method, and the copy in TCRdb shows in-frame clones only, minus some. This sample carries 150,000 or so clones, about three fifths of them seen once, and the ten largest clones take approximately 0.9%. The specimen comprised CD4+ T cells sorted from blood, sampled at week 4, from a patient treated with tofacitinib. The source of these receptors is a human donor with alopecia areata. The CDR3 runs from the conserved cysteine through the conserved F or W. The D gene is left open where the match is weak. Some rows mark clone size as missing; the rest say once, few, many or name a class of expanded clone.

j_call d_call clone_size v_call cdr3_nt cdr3_aa
TRBJ1-3 NA NA TRBV30 TGTGCCTGGTCCGGGACTTTTGGAAACACCATATATTTT CAWSGTFGNTIYF
TRBJ2-7 NA few TRBV6-5 TGTGCCAGCAGTTACTTGGACGAGCAGTACTTC CASSYLDEQYF
TRBJ2-3 TRBD2 NA TRBV30 TGTGCCTGGAGGGTAGCGGGGGGCCATAGTACGCAGTATTTT CAWRVAGGHSTQYF
TRBJ2-3 NA NA TRBV4-1 TGCGCCAGCAGCCAAGCCGGGGACACAGATACGCAGTATTTT CASSQAGDTDTQYF
TRBJ2-5 TRBD1 NA TRBV4-1 TGCGCCAGCAGCCTAACCAACAGGGGCTTCGAGACCCAGTACTTC CASSLTNRGFETQYF
TRBJ2-7 NA few TRBV27 TGTGCCAGCACAGAAGCCACAGGGAGCGCCTACGAGCAGTACTTC CASTEATGSAYEQYF
TRBJ1-2 TRBD1 NA TRBV7-2 TGTGCCAGCACCGGACAGGGGAAGGTCTATGGCTACACCTTC CASTGQGKVYGYTF
TRBJ2-2 TRBD2 few TRBV7-8 TGTGCCAGCAGCCAGGCGGGAGGGGGAGGCTATCCCGGGGAGCTGTTTTTT CASSQAGGGGYPGELFF
TRBJ1-5 TRBD1 NA TRBV30 TGTGCCTGGAGTGCCTGGACAGGGTGGGATCAGCCCCAGCATTTT CAWSAWTGWDQPQHF
TRBJ2-1 TRBD2 NA TRBV7-6 TGTGCCAGCAGCTTAGCGCCCAGCGGGAACGATGAGCAGTTCTTC CASSLAPSGNDEQFF
TRBJ2-3 TRBD2 NA TRBV30 TGTGCCTGGAGTGCGTCCCGGGGGGGCCGGCCAGATACGCAGTATTTT CAWSASRGGRPDTQYF
TRBJ1-2 NA few TRBV13 TGTGCCAGCAGCACCCGGGACGGAGACTATGGCTACACCTTC CASSTRDGDYGYTF
TRBJ1-1 NA NA TRBV7-8 TGTGCCAGCAGCTTAGATAAGGTCGAAGCTTTCTTT CASSLDKVEAFF